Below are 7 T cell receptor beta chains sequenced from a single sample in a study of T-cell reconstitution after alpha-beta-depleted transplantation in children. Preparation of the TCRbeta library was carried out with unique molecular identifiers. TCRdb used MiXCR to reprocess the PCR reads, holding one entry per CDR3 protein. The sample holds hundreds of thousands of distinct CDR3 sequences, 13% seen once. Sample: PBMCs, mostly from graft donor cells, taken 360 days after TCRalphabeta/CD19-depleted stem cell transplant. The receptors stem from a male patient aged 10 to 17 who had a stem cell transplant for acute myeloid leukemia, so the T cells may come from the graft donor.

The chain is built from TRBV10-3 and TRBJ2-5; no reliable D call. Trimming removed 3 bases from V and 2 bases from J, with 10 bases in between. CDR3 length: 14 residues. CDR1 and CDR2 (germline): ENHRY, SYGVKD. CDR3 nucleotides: TGTGCCATCAGTGATCTTAATCCTCAAGAGACCCAGTACTTC. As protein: CAISDLNPQETQYF.

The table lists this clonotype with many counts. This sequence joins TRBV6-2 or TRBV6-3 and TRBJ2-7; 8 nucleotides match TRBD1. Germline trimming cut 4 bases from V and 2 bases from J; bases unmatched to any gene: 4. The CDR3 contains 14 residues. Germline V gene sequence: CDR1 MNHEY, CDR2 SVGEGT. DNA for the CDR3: TGTGCCAGCAGTTCCCACAGGGGGGCCTACGAGCAGTACTTC. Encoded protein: CASSSHRGAYEQYF.

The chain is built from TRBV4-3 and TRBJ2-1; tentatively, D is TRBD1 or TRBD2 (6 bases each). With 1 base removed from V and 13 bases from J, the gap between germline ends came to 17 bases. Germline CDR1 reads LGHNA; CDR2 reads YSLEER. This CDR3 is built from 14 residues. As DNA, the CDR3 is TGCGCCAGCAGCCAAGCCGGGGGCCTTTGGGGTCAGTTCTTC. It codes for CASSQAGGLWGQFF.

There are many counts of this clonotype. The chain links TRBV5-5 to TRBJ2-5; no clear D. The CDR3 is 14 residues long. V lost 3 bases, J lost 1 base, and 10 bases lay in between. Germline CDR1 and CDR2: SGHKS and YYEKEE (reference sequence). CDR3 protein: CASSYTDLQETQYF. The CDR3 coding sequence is TGTGCCAGCAGCTATACAGATCTCCAAGAGACCCAGTACTTC. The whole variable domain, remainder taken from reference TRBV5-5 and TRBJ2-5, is DAGVTQSPTHLIKTRGQQVTLRCSPISGHKSVSWYQQVLGQGPQFIFQYYEKEERGRGNFPDRFSARQFPNYSSELNVNALLLGDSALYLCASSYTDLQETQYFGPGTRLLVL.

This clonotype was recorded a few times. The CDR3 is CASSLAGGERGGYEQYF. The CDR3 coding sequence is TGTGCCAGCAGCTTAGCGGGGGGGGAGAGGGGAGGATACGAGCAGTACTTC. The chain has TRBV7-2 and TRBJ2-7; 7 bases are a match to TRBD2. Losses at the gene ends were 0 bases for V and 4 bases for J; bases not matched to a gene: 12. Germline V gene data show CDR1 as SGHTA and CDR2 as FQGNSA. The length of the CDR3 is 17 residues.

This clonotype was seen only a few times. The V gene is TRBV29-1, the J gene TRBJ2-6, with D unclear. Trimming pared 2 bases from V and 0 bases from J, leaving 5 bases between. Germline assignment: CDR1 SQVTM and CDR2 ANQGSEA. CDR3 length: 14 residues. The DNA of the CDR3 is TGCAGCGTTGAACTGGGCTCTGGGGCCAACGTCCTGACTTTC. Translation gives CSVELGSGANVLTF. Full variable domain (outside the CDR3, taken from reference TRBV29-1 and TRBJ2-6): SAVISQKPSRDICQRGTSLTIQCQVDSQVTMMFWYRQQPGQSLTLIATANQGSEATYESGFVIDKFPISRPNLTFSTLTVSNMSPEDSSIYLCSVELGSGANVLTFGAGSRLTVL.

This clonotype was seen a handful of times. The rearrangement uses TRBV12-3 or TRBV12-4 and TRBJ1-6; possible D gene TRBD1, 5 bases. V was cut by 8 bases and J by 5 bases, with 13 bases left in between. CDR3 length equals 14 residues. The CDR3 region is CASVLGADNSPLHF. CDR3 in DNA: TGTGCCAGCGTTTTAGGGGCAGATAATTCACCCCTCCACTTT.